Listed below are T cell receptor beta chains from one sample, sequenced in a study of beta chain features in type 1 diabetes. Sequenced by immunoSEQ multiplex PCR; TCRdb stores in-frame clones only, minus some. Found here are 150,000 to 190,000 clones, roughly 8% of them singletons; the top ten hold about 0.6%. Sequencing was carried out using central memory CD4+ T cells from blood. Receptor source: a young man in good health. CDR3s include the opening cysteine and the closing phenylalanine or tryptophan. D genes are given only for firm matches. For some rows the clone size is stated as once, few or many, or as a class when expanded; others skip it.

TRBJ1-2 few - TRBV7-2 TGTGCCAGCAGCTTATCCGGGGGGCCGTATGGCTACACCTTC CASSLSGGPYGYTF
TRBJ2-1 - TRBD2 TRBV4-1 TGCGCCAGCCGGGGGGAGTCTCTGCTCTTC CASRGESLLF
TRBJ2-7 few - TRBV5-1 TGCGCCAGCAGCCCACAGAGTAGTGGCTCCTACGAGCAGTACTTC CASSPQSSGSYEQYF
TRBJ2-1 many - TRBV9 TGTGCCAGCAGCCTAGGGAGCCCTCTTGGGAATGAGCAGTTCTTC CASSLGSPLGNEQFF
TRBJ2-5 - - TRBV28 TGTGCCAGCAGTCGGCCTATGGTGGGAGTGGAGACCCAGTACTTC CASSRPMVGVETQYF
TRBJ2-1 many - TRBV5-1 TGCGCCAGCAGCTTGGGGCAGGGGTCCGACAATGAGCAGTTCTTC CASSLGQGSDNEQFF
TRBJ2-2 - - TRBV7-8 TGTGCCAGCAGCTTAGACCGGCGGCAGGGTGGCACCGGGGAGCTGTTTTTT CASSLDRRQGGTGELFF
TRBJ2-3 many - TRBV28 TGTGCCAGCAGCTATTCTTCCACCAACACAGATACGCAGTATTTT CASSYSSTNTDTQYF
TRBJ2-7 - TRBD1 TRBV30 TGTGCCTGGAGTCTGGGACAGGGGATCTCCTACGAGCAGTACTTC CAWSLGQGISYEQYF
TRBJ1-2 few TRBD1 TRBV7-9 TGTGCCAGCATCCACCGGAGGGACAGAAACTATGGCTACACCTTC CASIHRRDRNYGYTF
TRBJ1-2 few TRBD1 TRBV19 TGTGCCAGTGAGTCGGGACAGGGGGCTTATATCCATGGCTACACCTTC CASESGQGAYIHGYTF
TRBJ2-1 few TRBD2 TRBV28 TGTGCCAGCAGTCCACTAGCGGGAGGGACAAATGAGCAGTTCTTC CASSPLAGGTNEQFF
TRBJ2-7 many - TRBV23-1 TGCGCCAGCAGTTCGACATCTGACGAGCAGTACTTC CASSSTSDEQYF
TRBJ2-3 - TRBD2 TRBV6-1 TGTGCCAGCCCCAGCGGGGAGTCATCTACGCAGTATTTT CASPSGESSTQYF
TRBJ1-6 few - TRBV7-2 TGTGCCAGCAGATCTAGCGTGGGACGTGTGAATTCACCCCTCCACTTT CASRSSVGRVNSPLHF
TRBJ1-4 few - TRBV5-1 TGCGCCAGCAGCTTGGGAGGGACTAAGGATGAAAAACTGTTTTTT CASSLGGTKDEKLFF
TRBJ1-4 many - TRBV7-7 TGTGCCAGCAGCGTAAATCCGACGGGGAAACTGTTTTTT CASSVNPTGKLFF
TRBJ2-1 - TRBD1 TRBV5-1 TGCGCCAGCAGCTTGGGTGGGACAGAGAATGAGCAGTTCTTC CASSLGGTENEQFF
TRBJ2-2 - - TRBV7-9 TGTGCCAGCAGCTTAAAAAGGCAGGGTAACACCGGGGAGCTGTTTTTT CASSLKRQGNTGELFF
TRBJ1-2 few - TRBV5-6 TGTGCCAGCAGCCGTCTAGAGGGCTACACCTTC CASSRLEGYTF
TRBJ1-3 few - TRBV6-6 TGTGCCAGCAGCGATACAGGTTCTGGAAACACCATATATTTT CASSDTGSGNTIYF
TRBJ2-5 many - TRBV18 TGTGCCAGCTCACCAGGGCAGCAAGAGACCCAGTACTTC CASSPGQQETQYF
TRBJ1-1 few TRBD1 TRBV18 TGTGCCAGCTCACCCCGGACAGGGAGGACTGAAGCTTTCTTT CASSPRTGRTEAFF
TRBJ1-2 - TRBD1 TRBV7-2 TGTGCCAGCAGCCCCAACCGGGGACAGTCCAACTATGGCTACACCTTC CASSPNRGQSNYGYTF
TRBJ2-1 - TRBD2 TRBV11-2 TGTGCCAGCAGCTTAGGGACTAGCGGGGGTCATGAGCAGTTCTTC CASSLGTSGGHEQFF
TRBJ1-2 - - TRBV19 TGTGCCAGTAGTATTTTTGAGTCCACGAATGGCTACACCTTC CASSIFESTNGYTF
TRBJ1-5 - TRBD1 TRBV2 TGTGCCAGCAGCGGGACAGGGGCTCAGCCCCAGCATTTT CASSGTGAQPQHF
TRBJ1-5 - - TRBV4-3 TGCGCCAGCAGCCAAGGACGGGGGCCCCAGCATTTT CASSQGRGPQHF
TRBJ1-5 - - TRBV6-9 TGTGCCAGCAGTTATCGAAAGGGGGATAGCAATCAGCCCCAGCATTTT CASSYRKGDSNQPQHF
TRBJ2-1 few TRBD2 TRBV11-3 TGTGCCAGCAGCTTAAGCGGGGGAGTTTACAATGAGCAGTTCTTC CASSLSGGVYNEQFF
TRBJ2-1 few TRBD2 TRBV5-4 TGTGCCAGCAGCTTGTTTGGGACTAGCAGCAATGAGCAGTTCTTC CASSLFGTSSNEQFF
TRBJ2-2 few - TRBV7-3 TGTGCCAGCAGCATTCTCGGGAACACCGGGGAGCTGTTTTTT CASSILGNTGELFF
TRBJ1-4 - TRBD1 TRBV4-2 TGTGCCAGCAGCCCGGGACAGGGGAGTGAAAAACTGTTTTTT CASSPGQGSEKLFF
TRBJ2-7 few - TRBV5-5 TGTGCCAGCAGCTTGACAACCTACGAGCAGTACTTC CASSLTTYEQYF
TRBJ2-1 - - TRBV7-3 TGTGCCAGCAGCCTGACAGTAACCTACAATGAGCAGTTCTTC CASSLTVTYNEQFF
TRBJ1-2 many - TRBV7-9 TGTGCCAGCAGCTTGTCCACAGGGCTCGGCTACACCTTC CASSLSTGLGYTF
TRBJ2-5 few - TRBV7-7 TGTGCCAGCAGCCTACCACGAGGGGAGACCCAGTACTTC CASSLPRGETQYF
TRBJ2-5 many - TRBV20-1 TGCAGTTCCGGGACTGAAGAGACCCAGTACTTC CSSGTEETQYF
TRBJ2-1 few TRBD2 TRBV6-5 TGTGCCAGCAGTTACGGGGAGGGAACACAGAATGAGCAGTTCTTC CASSYGEGTQNEQFF
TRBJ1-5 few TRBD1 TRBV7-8 TGTGCCAGCAGCTGGGACAGGGGCGATCAGCCCCAGCATTTT CASSWDRGDQPQHF
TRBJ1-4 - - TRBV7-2 TGTGCCAGCAGCTTGAGACGACAGGATGGGAATGAAAAACTGTTTTTT CASSLRRQDGNEKLFF
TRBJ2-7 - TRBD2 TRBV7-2 TGTGCCAGCAGCTTATATGCTAGCGGGGGGGCCTTGGGTGAGCAGTACTTC CASSLYASGGALGEQYF
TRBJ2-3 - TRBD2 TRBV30 TGTGCCTGGAGGCGCGGGAGCCTCGTAACAGATACGCAGTATTTT CAWRRGSLVTDTQYF
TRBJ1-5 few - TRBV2 TGTGCCAGCAGTCTTTCACGGGGTAGCAATCAGCCCCAGCATTTT CASSLSRGSNQPQHF
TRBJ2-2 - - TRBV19 TGTGCCAGTAACGTACGGTCCCGCACGAACACCGGGGAGCTGTTTTTT CASNVRSRTNTGELFF
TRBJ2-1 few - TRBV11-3 TGTGCCAGCAGCCTTGGGCAAATTCTGCACTACAATGAGCAGTTCTTC CASSLGQILHYNEQFF
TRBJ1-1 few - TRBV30 TGTGCCTGGAGTACGTCCTTGTCCGGGATGAACACTGAAGCTTTCTTT CAWSTSLSGMNTEAFF
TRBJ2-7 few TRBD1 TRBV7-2 TGTGCCAGCAGCTCTCACCAGGACAGGGCCGAGCAGTACTTC CASSSHQDRAEQYF
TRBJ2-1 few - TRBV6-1 TGTGCCAGCAGCGAGGGTCCTAGCTCCTACAATGAGCAGTTCTTC CASSEGPSSYNEQFF
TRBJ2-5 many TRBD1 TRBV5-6 TGTGCCAGCAGTTTATCCGGGACAGGATTATTCGGGACCCAGTACTTC CASSLSGTGLFGTQYF
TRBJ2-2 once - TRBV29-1 TGCAGCGTTGGGCTTCCGAACACCGGGGAGCTGTTTTTT CSVGLPNTGELFF
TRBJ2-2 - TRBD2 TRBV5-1 TGCGCCAGCAGCTTACTAGCGGGGGTGAACACCGGGGAGCTGTTTTTT CASSLLAGVNTGELFF
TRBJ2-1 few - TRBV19 TGTGCCAGTAAGGACCAGGGGCGTGAGCAGTTCTTC CASKDQGREQFF
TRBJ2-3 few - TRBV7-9 TGTGCCAGCAGCTTAGCACGGGGTAGCACAGATACGCAGTATTTT CASSLARGSTDTQYF
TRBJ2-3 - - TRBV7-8 TGTGCCAGCAGCCTTACGGGGTTGGGCACAGATACGCAGTATTTT CASSLTGLGTDTQYF